This record covers a single TCR beta chain. The clone's antigen remains unknown. No qualities accompany the bases; no much larger clone lies one base away. This entry is derived from a study of T cell responses to AZD1222 COVID-19 vaccine (dated by TCRdb to about 2021). The study in broad terms: Because spike-specific TCR depth and breadth did not differ between the two schedules, AZD1222 recipients who got a second dose at roughly 4 weeks were pooled with those who got a second dose at roughly 12 weeks. A total of 230 to 250 trial participants underwent TCR sequencing, of whom nearly 210 received two doses of AZD1222 and about 26 received two doses of the MenACWY control vaccine. Trial participants were enrolled by age into 18-55, 56-69 and 70-plus year subgroups, with 148, 28 and 57 TCR-sequenced participants respectively. General conclusions and limits of the study: CD4 TCRs associated with the vaccine covered the entire spike protein, and the dominant responses were in regions 160-218 and 743-854. Nearly half of unique spike-specific TCRs reportedly recognized epitopes outside regions mutated in the B.1.351 and B.1.1.7 variants. In the small 56-69-year group, the increase in depth fell short of significance, most likely because of low power. Most participants were white British and females outnumbered males, and the authors suggested that clonal diversity may have been underestimated. Only a handful of AZD1222 recipients were SARS-CoV-2 seropositive at baseline, limiting conclusions about previously exposed vaccinees. A significant rise in spike-specific TCR breadth and depth was observed after two AZD1222 doses relative to day 0 and relative to MenACWY recipients. Because no day 14 peak-response samples were available, the repertoires could be characterized only after the peak T cell response.

The sample's time point, from its label and the paper: baseline before first vaccination. Vaccinee samples came from UK trials COV001 and COV002, including a single-blind randomized controlled phase 2/3 trial of AZD1222 (ChAdOx1 nCoV-19) in healthy adults. Trial participant PBMC samples were collected at day 0 and day 28 after the second dose for TCRbeta chain sequencing. The CDR3 regions of human TCRbeta chains were subjected to immunosequencing. In the paper's pipeline: Repertoire TCRs were checked for matches against a reference library of SARS-CoV-2-specific TCRs that had been generated using the MIRA antigen-specificity platform. Breadth was defined as the fraction of unique TCRs that were SARS-CoV-2-associated, and depth was defined as the fraction of total T cells that were SARS-CoV-2-associated. Using the MIRA data, every spike-specific TCR was mapped to the spike region that the TCR reacted to and assigned to either a CD4 or a CD8 class. Log10-transformed breadth and depth values were compared by one-way ANOVA with Sidak's multiple comparisons tests. The source is immuneACCESS, and TCRdb retained only in-frame sequences with V and J called. Part of the clones is not carried over; for the studies checked, unresolved V genes explain less than half of this, and the remainder is unexplained. V and J calls and clone size are given by that table; D and trimming were obtained from the DNA. A total of about 140,000 clones appear in this sample, roughly 92% of them only once. In total, the top ten clones hold 1.7% of the sample.

Counted from cysteine to phenylalanine, this CDR3 has 16 amino acids. The read is trimmed to its CDR3 DNA, 48 bases read in frame from base 1. CDR1 LGHDT and CDR2 YNNKEL are derived from the germline V gene (reference sequence). Trimming removed 3 bases from V and 5 bases from J; the gene matches leave 10 bases unexplained. The sequence was collected from an adult in good health. This sample comprised peripheral blood, obtained on day 0 of AZD1222 vaccination. The receptor chain draws on TRBV3-1 (or the pseudogene TRBV3-2) and TRBJ2-1; TRBD2 matches 7 bases in the middle. In nucleotide form, the sequence is TGTGCCAGCAGCCAGAGGTTGGCTAGCGGAGACAATGAGCAGTTCTTC. The encoded protein is CASSQRLASGDNEQFF.